The 8 T cell receptor beta chains in this list originate from one sample, sequenced in a study of cytomegalovirus exposure and HLA in healthy donors. Amplification used 60 Vbeta primers and 13 Jbeta primers. Clones were read by immunoSEQ multiplex PCR, and TCRdb kept only the in-frame ones, dropping some. Counted here are fewer than 100,000 clones, about 8% occurring once; the ten biggest clones make up approximately 2.5%. The specimen sequenced was PBMCs. The receptors come from a man aged 45-65 years in good health and CMV-seronegative.

This clone was seen more than once but under ten times. This chain uses TRBV6-5 with TRBJ2-2; possibly TRBD2 for D (6 bases). This CDR3 has 15 residues. The V end was cut by 6 bases, the J end by 5 bases, with 16 bases between. The germline V gene encodes CDR1 MNHEY and CDR2 SVGAGI. CDR3 DNA: TGTGCCAGCAGCCCGGAGGGATGGAGGACCGGGGAGCTGTTTTTT. This encodes CASSPEGWRTGELFF.

The chain has TRBV6-6 and TRBJ1-1; unclear D gene. V was pared by 1 base and J by 3 bases, with 9 bases between. This CDR3 is built from 14 residues. Germline V lookup: CDR1 MNHNY, CDR2 SVGAGI (reference sequence). CDR3 DNA sequence: TGTGCCAGCAGTTACTTGTTAGCGGACACTGAAGCTTTCTTT. Its protein is CASSYLLADTEAFF.

In this sample, this clone turned up a few times. This chain links TRBV6-5 with TRBJ2-7, with D maybe TRBD1 (6 bases). Germline V lookup: CDR1 MNHEY, CDR2 SVGAGI. This CDR3 has 12 residues. V was cut by 6 bases and J by 0 bases, with 6 bases left in between. The chain's CDR3 is CASRQGSYEQYF. CDR3 nucleotides: TGTGCCAGCAGACAGGGCTCCTACGAGCAGTACTTC.

This clone was observed a handful of times. The chain combines TRBV27 with TRBJ2-3, with D tentatively TRBD2 (6 bases). The CDR3 spans 12 residues. CDR1 is MNHEY, CDR2 SMNVEV, per germline (reference sequence). Trimming took off 5 bases at V and 5 bases at J, with 8 bases between the two ends. CDR3 loop: CASSLGGDTQYF. Here the CDR3 DNA reads TGTGCCAGCAGTCTCGGGGGAGATACGCAGTATTTT.

The chain uses TRBV5-6 and TRBJ1-1, with D maybe TRBD1 (6 bases). Trimming left V 2 bases short and J 1 base short, with 9 bases between. CDR1 and CDR2 from the germline V gene are SGHDT and YYEEEE. The CDR3 has 14 residues. The CDR3: CASSFTDRNTEAFF. The CDR3 region has the DNA TGTGCCAGCAGCTTTACGGACAGGAACACTGAAGCTTTCTTT.

V gene TRBV13 combines with J gene TRBJ2-1; 10 positions match TRBD1. Germline values: CDR1 PRHDT, CDR2 FYEKMQ (reference sequence). CDR3 size: 14 residues. V was clipped by 5 bases and J by 7 bases; unmatched bases: 5. The CDR3 sequence is CASSTWTGGNEQFF. DNA for the CDR3: TGTGCCAGCAGCACCTGGACAGGGGGGAATGAGCAGTTCTTC.

This clone was picked up a small number of times. The rearrangement joins TRBV5-4 to TRBJ2-2; D might be TRBD2 (6 bases). CDR1 SGHNT and CDR2 YYREEE come from the germline V gene (reference sequence). V lost 4 bases to trimming and J lost 6 bases, with 7 bases between them. The CDR3 covers 12 residues. This chain's CDR3 is CASSPGAGELFF. DNA of the CDR3: TGTGCCAGCAGCCCGGGGGCCGGGGAGCTGTTTTTT.

The sample holds a few counts of this clone. The chain combines TRBV7-3 with TRBJ2-2, with 7 bases that match TRBD2. Germline CDR1 reads SGHTA; CDR2 reads FQGTGA. The CDR3 is made up of 14 amino acids. V shed 2 bases, J shed 4 bases, and the junction held 1 base outside the gene matches. CDR3: CASSLPGGTGELFF. CDR3 coding DNA: TGTGCCAGCAGCTTACCGGGGGGCACCGGGGAGCTGTTTTTT.